Following are 18 T cell receptor beta chains from one sample sequenced in a study of cytomegalovirus exposure and HLA in healthy donors. PCR used 60 Vbeta primers and 13 Jbeta primers. Method: immunoSEQ multiplex PCR; TCRdb's copy keeps in-frame clones and lacks some. This sample has approximately 97,000 clones, with about 81% found just once. Sequenced: PBMCs. These receptors were taken from a middle-aged man in good health and CMV-seropositive.

The J gene is TRBJ2-7, the V gene TRBV18; D not certain. CDR3 size: 12 residues. V was cut by 11 bases and J by 0 bases, with 11 bases left in between. The V gene's germline CDR1 is KGHSH and CDR2 LQKENI. The CDR3 DNA reads TGTGCCTCTGGGCAAGACTCCTACGAGCAGTACTTC. Translating gives CASGQDSYEQYF. Looking up the rest from reference TRBV18 and TRBJ2-7 gives the full variable domain: NAGVMQNPRHLVRRRGQEARLRCSPMKGHSHVYWYRQLPEEGLKFMVYLQKENIIDESGMPKERFSAEFPKEGPSILRIQQVVRGDSAAYFCASGQDSYEQYFGPGTRLTVT.

This chain links TRBV19 with TRBJ1-2; the D gene is possibly TRBD1 (5 bases). The CDR3 has 13 residues. Germline lookup yields CDR1 LNHDA and CDR2 SQIVND (reference sequence). V lost 2 bases and J 6 bases, leaving 10 bases between the germline ends. CDR3 DNA: TGTGCCAGTAGTATACTGGGGGGGGATGGCTACACCTTC. This translates into CASSILGGDGYTF.

The V gene is TRBV2, the J gene TRBJ1-1; D not certain. V was shortened by 3 bases and J by 5 bases, with 13 bases between the two germline ends. This CDR3 comprises 14 residues. Germline V gene data show CDR1 as SNHLY and CDR2 as FYNNEI. CDR3 in amino acids: CASSDRSGRTEAFF. The CDR3 DNA is TGTGCCAGCAGTGATAGATCGGGGAGGACTGAAGCTTTCTTT.

V usage is TRBV5-1 and J usage is TRBJ1-1, with D possibly matching TRBD1 (6 bases). The germline CDR1 and CDR2 sequences are SGHRS and YFSETQ. V was trimmed by 0 bases and J by 6 bases, leaving 15 bases between them. This CDR3 is 15 amino acids long. The DNA for the CDR3 is TGCGCCAGCAGCTTGGTCGGGGGGCGCGGTCCTGAAGCTTTCTTT. As protein: CASSLVGGRGPEAFF.

The V gene is TRBV19, the J gene TRBJ2-5, with no clear D. Trimming removed 1 base at V and 1 base at J, with 10 bases between. There are 15 residues in the CDR3. Per the germline V gene, CDR1 is LNHDA and CDR2 is SQIVND (reference sequence). Here the CDR3 DNA reads TGTGCCAGTAGTATAGGGGCCACGACCCAAGAGACCCAGTACTTC. It yields the protein CASSIGATTQETQYF.

The chain uses TRBV6-1 and TRBJ2-7; possibly TRBD1 for D (6 bases). V lost 7 bases, J lost 0 bases, and 10 bases lay in between. Germline V gene data show CDR1 as MNHNS and CDR2 as SASEGT. This CDR3 contains 13 residues. The CDR3 loop is CASNRGGSYEQYF. The CDR3 DNA reads as TGTGCCAGCAACCGAGGGGGCTCCTACGAGCAGTACTTC.

CDR3 loop: CASSLGGTGQETQYF. Here the CDR3 DNA reads TGTGCCAGCAGCTTAGGGGGGACAGGACAAGAGACCCAGTACTTC. The gene calls are TRBV11-3 and TRBJ2-5; 8 bases align to TRBD1. The CDR3 covers 15 residues. V was clipped by 1 base and J by 2 bases; unmatched bases: 3. The germline V gene encodes CDR1 SGHNT and CDR2 YENEEA.

The V gene is TRBV18, the J gene TRBJ1-1; 7 nucleotides line up with TRBD1. V lost 6 bases to trimming and J lost 4 bases; unmatched junction nucleotides: 11. Germline-derived CDR1 and CDR2 are KGHSH and LQKENI. The CDR3 length is 15 residues. CDR3 amino acids: CASSLGGQAGTEAFF. The CDR3 coding sequence is TGTGCCAGCTCTCTCGGCGGACAGGCGGGCACTGAAGCTTTCTTT. Using reference TRBV18 and TRBJ1-1 for the parts outside the CDR3, the full variable domain is NAGVMQNPRHLVRRRGQEARLRCSPMKGHSHVYWYRQLPEEGLKFMVYLQKENIIDESGMPKERFSAEFPKEGPSILRIQQVVRGDSAAYFCASSLGGQAGTEAFFGQGTRLTVV.

J is TRBJ1-1 and V is TRBV18; no reliable D call. In germline, CDR1 is KGHSH, CDR2 LQKENI. Trimming took 3 bases from V and 5 from J, leaving 16 bases between them. The CDR3 contains 15 residues. Written as DNA, the CDR3 is TGTGCCAGCTCACCTCTAACGGGTAGCGATACTGAAGCTTTCTTT. It translates to CASSPLTGSDTEAFF.

The V call is TRBV28, the J call TRBJ1-1, with D possibly matching TRBD1 (6 bases). The CDR3 is 15 amino acids. The V end was cut by 2 bases, the J end by 1 base, with 11 bases between. Per the germline V gene, CDR1 is MDHEN and CDR2 is SYDVKM. The CDR3, as DNA: TGTGCCAGCAGTTTAAACCGGGGACAGAACACTGAAGCTTTCTTT. This sequence encodes CASSLNRGQNTEAFF.

The CDR3 DNA reads TGTGCCAGCAGCTTCGGAAGCGGGAGTTTGGAGCAGTTCTTC. This gives the protein CASSFGSGSLEQFF. The chain combines TRBV7-8 with TRBJ2-1; 8 bases agree with TRBD2. The CDR3 runs to 14 residues. V lost 3 bases and J lost 10; bases outside the gene matches: 8. CDR1 SGHVS and CDR2 FQNEAQ come from the germline V gene.

The chain is built from TRBV5-1 and TRBJ1-1; 12 bases agree with TRBD1. This CDR3 has 16 amino acids. CDR1 and CDR2 (germline): SGHRS, YFSETQ. Trimming took 4 bases from V and 5 from J; bases not matched to a gene: 9. In DNA form, the CDR3 reads TGCGCCAGCAGCACGGGACAGGGGGCGCGAAAAACTGAAGCTTTCTTT. It yields the protein CASSTGQGARKTEAFF.

V usage is TRBV6-5 and J usage is TRBJ2-1; D perhaps matches TRBD1 (8 bases). V dropped 6 bases and J dropped 9 bases, with 18 bases sitting between them. Looked up from germline, CDR1 is MNHEY and CDR2 is SVGAGI. This CDR3 spans 14 amino acids. This chain's CDR3 is CASRRQGSGGEQFF. CDR3 coding DNA: TGTGCCAGCAGAAGACAGGGGTCGGGGGGTGAGCAGTTCTTC.

This chain uses TRBV2 with TRBJ2-5; 7 nucleotides agree with TRBD1. CDR1 is SNHLY, CDR2 FYNNEI, per germline. This CDR3 spans 15 amino acids. J was trimmed by 5 bases and V by 6 bases; bases with no gene match: 12. CDR3 nucleotides: TGTGCCAGCAGCGACCCGACCCGACAGGGTGAGACCCAGTACTTC. The encoded protein is CASSDPTRQGETQYF.

This clone was seen more than once but under ten times. The chain links TRBV4-1 to TRBJ2-2; possible D gene TRBD1, 6 bases. CDR3 length: 16 amino acids. The V gene's germline CDR1 is MGHRA and CDR2 YSYEKL. The germline V and J ends were trimmed by 4 bases and 0 bases, with 12 bases remaining between them. The CDR3 sequence: CASSPSRTANTGELFF. CDR3 in DNA: TGCGCCAGCAGCCCAAGTAGGACAGCGAACACCGGGGAGCTGTTTTTT.

J is TRBJ2-5 and V is TRBV7-2; TRBD1 agrees at 7 bases. Germline-derived CDR1 and CDR2 are SGHTA and FQGNSA. The V gene end was trimmed by 1 base and the J gene end by 5 bases; junction bases not matched to a gene: 10. The CDR3 extends over 16 amino acids. The CDR3: CASSLGPTGVQETQYF. The CDR3 region has the DNA TGTGCCAGCAGCTTAGGCCCCACAGGGGTTCAGGAGACCCAGTACTTC. The full variable domain, rest sourced from reference TRBV7-2 and TRBJ2-5, is GAGVSQSPSNKVTEKGKDVELRCDPISGHTALYWYRQSLGQGLEFLIYFQGNSAPDKSGLPSDRFSAERTGGSVSTLTIQRTQQEDSAVYLCASSLGPTGVQETQYFGPGTRLLVL.

This chain links TRBV19 with TRBJ2-1; a possible D gene is TRBD1 (6 bases). The CDR3 runs to 13 residues. Deletions cut 5 bases from V and 4 bases from J, with 9 bases between. Germline V gives CDR1 LNHDA, CDR2 SQIVND (reference sequence). The CDR3 sequence: CASSVTGYNEQFF. CDR3 bases: TGTGCCAGTAGTGTCACAGGGTACAATGAGCAGTTCTTC.

The V and J genes are TRBV23-1 and TRBJ2-3, with D perhaps matching TRBD1 (6 bases). TRBV23-1 falls under the ORF class, with uncertain function. This CDR3 contains 16 residues. V lost 0 bases to trimming and J lost 2 bases, with 12 bases between them. CDR3: CASSQSQTGNTDTQYF. The CDR3 nucleotides are TGCGCCAGCAGTCAATCCCAGACAGGTAACACAGATACGCAGTATTTT.